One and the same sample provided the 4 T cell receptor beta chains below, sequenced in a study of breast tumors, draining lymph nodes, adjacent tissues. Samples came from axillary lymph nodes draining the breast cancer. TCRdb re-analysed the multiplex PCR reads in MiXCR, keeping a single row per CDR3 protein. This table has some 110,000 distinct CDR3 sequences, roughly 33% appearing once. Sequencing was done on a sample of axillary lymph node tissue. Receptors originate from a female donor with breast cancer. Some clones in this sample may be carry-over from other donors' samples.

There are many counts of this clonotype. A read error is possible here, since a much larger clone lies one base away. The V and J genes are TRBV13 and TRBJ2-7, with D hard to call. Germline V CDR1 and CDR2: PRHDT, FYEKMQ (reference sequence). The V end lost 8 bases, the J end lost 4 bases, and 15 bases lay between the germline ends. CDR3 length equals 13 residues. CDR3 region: CASENRFRYEQYF. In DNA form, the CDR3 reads TGTGCCAGCGAAAATCGCTTCCGTTACGAGCAGTACTTC. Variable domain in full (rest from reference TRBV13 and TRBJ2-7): AAGVIQSPRHLIKEKRETATLKCYPIPRHDTVYWYQQGPGQDPQFLISFYEKMQSDKGSIPDRFSAQQFSDYHSELNMSSLELGDSALYFCASENRFRYEQYFGPGTRLTVT.

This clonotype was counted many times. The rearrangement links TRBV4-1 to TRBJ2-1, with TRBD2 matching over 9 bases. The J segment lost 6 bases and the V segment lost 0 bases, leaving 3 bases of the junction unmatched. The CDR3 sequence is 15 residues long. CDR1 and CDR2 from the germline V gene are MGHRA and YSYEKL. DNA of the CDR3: TGCGCCAGCAGCCAAGACGGCGGGAGGGCCAATGAGCAGTTCTTC. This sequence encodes CASSQDGGRANEQFF.

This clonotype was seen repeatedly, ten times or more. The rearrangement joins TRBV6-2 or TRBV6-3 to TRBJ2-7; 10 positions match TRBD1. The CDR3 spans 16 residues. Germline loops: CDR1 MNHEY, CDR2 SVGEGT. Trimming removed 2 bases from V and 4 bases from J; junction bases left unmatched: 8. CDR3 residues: CASSYLYPGQGYEQYF. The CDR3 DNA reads TGTGCCAGCAGTTACCTGTACCCGGGACAGGGGTACGAGCAGTACTTC.

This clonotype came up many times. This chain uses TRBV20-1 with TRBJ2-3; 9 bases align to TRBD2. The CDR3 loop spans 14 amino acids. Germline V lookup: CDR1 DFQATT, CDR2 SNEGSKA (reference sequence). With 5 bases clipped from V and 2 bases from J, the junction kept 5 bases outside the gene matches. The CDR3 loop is CSAWGLAATDTQYF. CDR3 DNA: TGCAGTGCTTGGGGACTAGCAGCCACAGATACGCAGTATTTT.